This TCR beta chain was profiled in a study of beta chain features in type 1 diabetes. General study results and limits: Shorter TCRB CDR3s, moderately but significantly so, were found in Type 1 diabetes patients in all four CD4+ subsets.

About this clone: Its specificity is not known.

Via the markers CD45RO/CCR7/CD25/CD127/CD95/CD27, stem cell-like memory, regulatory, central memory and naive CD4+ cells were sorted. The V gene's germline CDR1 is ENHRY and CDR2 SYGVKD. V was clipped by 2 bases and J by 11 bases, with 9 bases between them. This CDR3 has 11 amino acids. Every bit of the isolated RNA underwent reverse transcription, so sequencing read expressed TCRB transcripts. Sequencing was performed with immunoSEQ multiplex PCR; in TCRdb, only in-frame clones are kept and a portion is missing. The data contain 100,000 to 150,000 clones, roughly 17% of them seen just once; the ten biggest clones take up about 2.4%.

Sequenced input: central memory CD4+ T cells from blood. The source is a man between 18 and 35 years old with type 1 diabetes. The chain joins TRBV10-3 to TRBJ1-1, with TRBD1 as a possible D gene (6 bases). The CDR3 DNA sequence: TGTGCCATCAGTGAGGCAGGGGCCGCTTTCTTT. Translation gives CAISEAGAAFF.